A selection of T cell receptor beta chains follows, all from one sample in a study of T cell responses to AZD1222 COVID-19 vaccine. Produced via immunoSEQ multiplex PCR; TCRdb's table is partial and in-frame only. Of 150,000 to 200,000 clones listed, 85% to 95% are singletons. Sequenced material: peripheral blood, taken on day 0 of AZD1222 vaccination. Receptors were obtained from an adult in good health. The CDR3 runs from the conserved cysteine through the conserved F or W. A D gene is named only where the DNA matches it firmly. Clone size is given for some rows only: seen once, a few or many times, or a class if the clone is expanded.

-	TRBV7-6	TRBJ2-1	-	TGTGCCAGCAGCTTAAATGTTCAGGGTAATGAGCAGTTCTTC	CASSLNVQGNEQFF
-	TRBV6-5	TRBJ2-7	TRBD1	TGTGCCAGCAGTCATGACAGGGATGCCTACGAGCAGTACTTC	CASSHDRDAYEQYF
-	TRBV2	TRBJ1-2	-	TGTGCCAGCGGCCGACTCTTACTCTATGGCTACACCTTC	CASGRLLLYGYTF
-	TRBV6-2/TRBV6-3	TRBJ1-2	-	TGTGCCAGCAGTGATTCCGAGAGGTTTGGCAGTATCTATGGCTACACCTTC	CASSDSERFGSIYGYTF
-	TRBV7-2	TRBJ1-5	-	TGTGCCAGCAGCTTAGTTGGGCCGACGGGACAGCCCCAGCATTTT	CASSLVGPTGQPQHF
-	TRBV11-1	TRBJ1-2	TRBD1	TGTGCCAGCAGCCCCCGGACAGGTATCGTCTATGGCTACACCTTC	CASSPRTGIVYGYTF
-	TRBV5-1	TRBJ2-1	TRBD1	TGCGCCAGCAGCTTGGAGGACAGGGTGAACAATGAGCAGTTCTTC	CASSLEDRVNNEQFF
-	TRBV6-1	TRBJ2-3	TRBD1	TGTGCCAGCAGTGAAGCTCCGGGACAGGGGGCAGATACGCAGTATTTT	CASSEAPGQGADTQYF
few	TRBV12-3/TRBV12-4	TRBJ1-4	TRBD1	TGTGCCAGCAGAAGGGGGCTCGGTGAAAAACTGTTTTTT	CASRRGLGEKLFF
-	TRBV10-3	TRBJ1-1	TRBD1	TGTGCCATCAGGGAGGGACAGATGAACACTGAAGCTTTCTTT	CAIREGQMNTEAFF